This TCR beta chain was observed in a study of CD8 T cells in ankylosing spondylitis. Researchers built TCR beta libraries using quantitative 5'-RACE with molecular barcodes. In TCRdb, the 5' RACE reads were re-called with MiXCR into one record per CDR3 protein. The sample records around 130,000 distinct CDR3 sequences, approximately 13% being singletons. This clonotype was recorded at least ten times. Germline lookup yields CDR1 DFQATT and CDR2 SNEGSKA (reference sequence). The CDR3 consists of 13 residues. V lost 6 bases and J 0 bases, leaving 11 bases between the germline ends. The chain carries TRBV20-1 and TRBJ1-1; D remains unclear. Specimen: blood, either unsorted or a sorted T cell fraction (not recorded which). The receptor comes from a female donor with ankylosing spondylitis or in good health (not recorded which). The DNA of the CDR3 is TGCAGTGCCTCTGCCTCTTTGAACACTGAAGCTTTCTTT. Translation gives CSASASLNTEAFF.